This is a list of T cell receptor beta chains from one sample in a study of cytomegalovirus exposure and HLA in healthy donors. Data came from immunoSEQ multiplex PCR; TCRdb stores just in-frame clones and leaves some out. The table for this sample gives more than 40,000 clones. Sequencing was performed on PBMCs. Source of these receptors: a middle-aged man in good health and CMV-seropositive. Both conserved end residues are part of each CDR3. A D gene is named only where the DNA matches it firmly. Clone size appears in some rows only: once, few, many, or a class for an expanded clone.

TRBV6-4	-	-	TRBJ2-5	CANLQGHRPGGTQYF	TGTGCCAACCTGCAGGGACACCGGCCGGGGGGGACCCAGTACTTC
TRBV19	-	-	TRBJ2-5	CASSMQSQETQYF	TGTGCCAGTAGTATGCAGTCCCAAGAGACCCAGTACTTC
TRBV7-8	-	-	TRBJ1-1	CASSGGHAEAFF	TGTGCCAGCAGCGGCGGGCACGCTGAAGCTTTCTTT
TRBV5-1	TRBD1	-	TRBJ1-3	CASSSQGAGNTIYF	TGCGCCAGCAGTTCCCAGGGGGCCGGAAACACCATATATTTT
TRBV5-6	TRBD1	-	TRBJ2-7	CASDSGQVREQYF	TGTGCCAGCGATTCAGGACAGGTTCGCGAGCAGTACTTC
TRBV5-1	TRBD2	-	TRBJ2-1	CASSLADVSGDNEQFF	TGCGCCAGCAGCTTGGCAGACGTAAGCGGGGACAATGAGCAGTTCTTC
TRBV5-6	-	-	TRBJ2-7	CASSPPHGGLYEQYF	TGTGCCAGCAGCCCACCTCACGGGGGTCTCTACGAGCAGTACTTC
TRBV5-6	TRBD2	-	TRBJ2-5	CASSFPTSGTSEETQYF	TGTGCCAGCAGTTTTCCGACTAGCGGGACTAGTGAAGAGACCCAGTACTTC
TRBV9	TRBD2	-	TRBJ2-3	CASSHRTSGITDTQYF	TGTGCCAGCAGCCATCGGACTAGCGGGATCACAGATACGCAGTATTTT
TRBV6-6	-	-	TRBJ1-1	CASSYSNILEAFF	TGTGCCAGCAGTTACTCGAACATCCTTGAAGCTTTCTTT
TRBV4-3	-	-	TRBJ2-5	CASSQGLPAGETQYF	TGCGCCAGCAGCCAAGGGCTTCCTGCGGGGGAGACCCAGTACTTC
TRBV30	-	-	TRBJ1-1	CASLTGRAEAFF	TGTGCCTCCTTGACAGGCCGCGCTGAAGCTTTCTTT
TRBV19	-	-	TRBJ1-2	CASSMGARRAEGYTF	TGTGCCAGTAGTATGGGAGCCAGACGGGCCGAAGGCTACACCTTC
TRBV28	-	-	TRBJ2-5	CASRLMQLGKTQYF	TGTGCCAGCAGATTGATGCAGCTCGGGAAGACCCAGTACTTC
TRBV5-6	-	-	TRBJ2-1	CASSSRRPGYNEQFF	TGTGCCAGCAGCTCACGACGCCCAGGTTACAATGAGCAGTTCTTC
TRBV6-6	TRBD2	-	TRBJ2-3	CASSYPGTSGTDTQYF	TGTGCCAGCAGTTACCCCGGGACTAGCGGCACAGATACGCAGTATTTT
TRBV6-5	TRBD1	-	TRBJ1-1	CASRYRGLNTEAFF	TGTGCCAGCAGATACAGGGGGTTGAACACTGAAGCTTTCTTT
TRBV14	-	-	TRBJ2-3	CASSQLPYTQYF	TGTGCCAGCAGCCAACTCCCCTATACGCAGTATTTT
TRBV19	TRBD1	-	TRBJ2-1	CASSMGQGRNEQFF	TGTGCCAGTAGTATGGGACAGGGTCGCAATGAGCAGTTCTTC
TRBV29-1	-	-	TRBJ2-4	CSVAVQNIQYF	TGCAGCGTTGCGGTCCAAAACATTCAGTACTTC
TRBV7-9	-	-	TRBJ2-7	CASSPDTPYEQYF	TGTGCCAGCAGCCCGGACACCCCCTACGAGCAGTACTTC
TRBV15	-	-	TRBJ2-7	CATSSRTDSYEQYF	TGTGCCACCAGCAGTAGGACAGATTCATACGAGCAGTACTTC
TRBV2	-	-	TRBJ1-1	CASRKQGAVTEAFF	TGTGCCAGCAGGAAACAGGGAGCCGTCACTGAAGCTTTCTTT
TRBV4-3	TRBD1	-	TRBJ1-4	CASSLYQGASEKLFF	TGCGCCAGCAGCCTATATCAGGGGGCTTCGGAAAAACTGTTTTTT
TRBV29-1	TRBD1	-	TRBJ2-3	CSVDGTGHHTDTQYF	TGCAGCGTAGACGGGACAGGACACCACACAGATACGCAGTATTTT
TRBV6-5	-	-	TRBJ2-7	CASPVPDRQAYEQYF	TGTGCCAGCCCTGTGCCCGACAGGCAAGCCTACGAGCAGTACTTC
TRBV4-1	TRBD1	-	TRBJ2-7	CASSQEGTGEYEQYF	TGCGCCAGCAGCCAAGAGGGGACAGGTGAATACGAGCAGTACTTC
TRBV7-9	-	-	TRBJ1-4	CASSQTREAHEKLFF	TGTGCCAGCAGCCAAACACGAGAGGCGCATGAAAAACTGTTTTTT
TRBV27	TRBD2	-	TRBJ2-3	CASSFLLAGDTQYF	TGTGCCAGCAGTTTTTTACTAGCGGGGGATACGCAGTATTTT
TRBV14	TRBD2	medium-sized	TRBJ2-1	CASSQELARHEQFF	TGTGCCAGCAGCCAAGAACTAGCGCGGCATGAGCAGTTCTTC
TRBV6-6	-	-	TRBJ2-2	CASSYSDRNTGELFF	TGTGCCAGCAGTTACTCCGACAGGAACACCGGGGAGCTGTTTTTT
TRBV28	TRBD2	-	TRBJ2-7	CASSAKGLAQYEQYF	TGTGCCAGCAGCGCGAAGGGACTAGCCCAATACGAGCAGTACTTC
TRBV1	-	-	TRBJ2-3	CTSSQTLETDTQYF	TGCACCAGCAGCCAAACACTAGAAACAGATACGCAGTATTTT
TRBV4-2	TRBD2	-	TRBJ2-3	CASSQEISGGPTDTQYF	TGTGCCAGCAGCCAAGAGATTAGCGGGGGCCCCACAGATACGCAGTATTTT
TRBV6-5	TRBD2	-	TRBJ2-7	CASSRMLAGAYEQYF	TGTGCCAGCAGCCGAATGCTAGCGGGCGCCTACGAGCAGTACTTC